These 30 T cell receptor beta chains were sequenced from one sample in a study of blood T cells in healthy people across ages. Combining a sample-barcoded 5' primer with a J-beta primer mix, a second PCR ran for roughly 7 to 11 cycles. One entry per CDR3 protein results from TCRdb running MiXCR on the 5' RACE reads. The sample has 500,000 to 600,000 distinct CDR3 sequences; roughly 28% are singletons. The sequencing input was blood. The source of these receptors is an older woman in good health.

The chain carries TRBV4-2 and TRBJ2-5; tentative D call: TRBD2 (5 bases). The closer fit of TRBJ2-7 to the DNA end suggests the J call may be wrong. The CDR3 is 13 residues long. Germline assignment: CDR1 LGHNA and CDR2 YNFKEQ. This CDR3 reads CASSQGLLYEQYF. The CDR3, as DNA: TGTGCCAGCAGCCAAGGACTACTTTACGAGCAGTACTTC.

This clonotype was picked up a small number of times. The chain uses TRBV6-4 and TRBJ2-2; D may be TRBD1 (5 bases). The CDR3 contains 14 residues. Germline V gene lookup returns CDR1 MRHNA and CDR2 SNTAGT. V lost 5 bases and J lost 3, with 10 bases in between. The CDR3 loop reads CASSPTGYTGELFF. The CDR3 DNA follows: TGTGCCAGCAGTCCCACAGGTTACACCGGGGAGCTGTTTTTT.

The chain joins TRBV7-6 to TRBJ2-5; no clear D. Trimming shortened V by 4 bases and J by 2 bases, and 5 bases separated the two germline ends. Per germline, CDR1 SGHVS and CDR2 FNYEAQ. The CDR3 consists of 12 residues. CDR3 loop: CASSSPQETQYF. DNA of the CDR3: TGTGCCAGCAGCTCCCCGCAAGAGACCCAGTACTTC.

V gene TRBV28 combines with J gene TRBJ2-4; 11 bases are shared with TRBD1. Germline CDR1 MDHEN, CDR2 SYDVKM. The CDR3 has 15 residues. Germline trimming cut 4 bases from V and 6 bases from J; bases unmatched to any gene: 5. CDR3 DNA sequence: TGTGCCAGCAGTTCATCCGGGACAGGGGGAAACATTCAGTACTTC. It yields the protein CASSSSGTGGNIQYF.

This clonotype turned up a few times. The CDR3 DNA follows: TGTGCCAGCAGCTTAGAGGTCCCTCCAATGACAACAACCTATGGCTACACCTTC. Translation: CASSLEVPPMTTTYGYTF. The chain links TRBV7-9 to TRBJ1-2; no firm D call. Germline loops: CDR1 SEHNR, CDR2 FQNEAQ (reference sequence). V was trimmed by 1 base and J by 4 bases, leaving 22 bases between them. The CDR3 is 18 residues long.

The chain uses TRBV18 and TRBJ1-2; D perhaps matches TRBD1 (6 bases). The V end was cut by 6 bases, the J end by 4 bases, with 18 bases between. CDR1 and CDR2 (germline): KGHSH, LQKENI. The CDR3 consists of 15 residues. DNA of the CDR3: TGTGCCAGCTCCCCCACCCGGGACATAGCCTATGGCTACACCTTC. Translation gives CASSPTRDIAYGYTF.

As regards this clonotype: A read error may produce the germline difference seen at one junction end. The chain couples TRBV11-2 to TRBJ2-5, with TRBD1 matching 12 bases. Germline V gene sequence: CDR1 SGHAT, CDR2 FQNNGV. This CDR3 contains 15 residues. CDR3 nucleotide sequence: TGTGCCTGCAGCTTGGGACAGGGGGCTTTGGAGACCCAGTACTTC. This encodes CACSLGQGALETQYF. The complete variable domain, with remaining parts taken from reference TRBV11-2 and TRBJ2-5, reads EAGVAQSPRYKIIEKRQSVAFWCNPISGHATLYWYQQILGQGPKLLIQFQNNGVVDDSQLPKDRFSAERLKGVDSTLKIQPAKLEDSAVYLCACSLGQGALETQYFGPGTRLLVL.

This clonotype was counted only a few times. The chain employs TRBV25-1 and TRBJ1-1, with D unresolved. CDR1 is MGHDK, CDR2 SYGVNS, per germline. The CDR3 has 14 residues. The germline V and J ends were trimmed by 3 bases and 0 bases, with 8 bases remaining between them. CDR3 protein: CASSDLPMNTEAFF. In DNA form, the CDR3 reads TGTGCCAGCAGTGATCTTCCAATGAACACTGAAGCTTTCTTT.

In this sample, this clonotype turned up a few times. This rearrangement joins TRBV6-5 to TRBJ1-4; D uncertain. V was trimmed by 6 bases and J by 0 bases, leaving 11 bases between them. The V gene's germline CDR1 is MNHEY and CDR2 SVGAGI. The CDR3 runs to 15 residues. The CDR3, as DNA: TGTGCCAGCAGCCCCCTCTGGACAACTAATGAAAAACTGTTTTTT. Translating it yields CASSPLWTTNEKLFF.

The chain links TRBV7-2 to TRBJ2-2; no firm D call. The germline V gene encodes CDR1 SGHTA and CDR2 FQGNSA. The CDR3 consists of 14 residues. V lost 1 base, J lost 6 bases, and 9 bases lay in between. The CDR3 spells CASSLVRNPGELFF. The CDR3 DNA reads as TGTGCCAGCAGCTTAGTGCGGAATCCCGGGGAGCTGTTTTTT.

This clonotype has only a few counts. V usage is TRBV29-1 and J usage is TRBJ2-5; possible D gene TRBD2, 6 bases. V was trimmed by 2 bases and J by 1 base, leaving 14 bases between them. The germline V gene has CDR1 SQVTM and CDR2 ANQGSEA. The length of the CDR3 is 15 residues. DNA for the CDR3: TGCAGCGTTGAACCTCCTAGCGCTGGCCAAGAGACCCAGTACTTC. It encodes CSVEPPSAGQETQYF.

The chain couples TRBV29-1 to TRBJ2-3; TRBD2 matches 9 bases. Looked up from germline, CDR1 is SQVTM and CDR2 is ANQGSEA. There are 15 residues in the CDR3. Trimming removed 4 bases from V and 3 bases from J; junction bases left unmatched: 8. CDR3 sequence: CSVAASGVRTDTQYF. CDR3 nucleotide sequence: TGCAGCGTTGCGGCTAGCGGGGTTAGGACAGATACGCAGTATTTT.

The rearrangement joins TRBV29-1 to TRBJ1-4; no clear D. Germline values: CDR1 SQVTM, CDR2 ANQGSEA. CDR3 size: 12 residues. Trimming left V 1 base short and J 4 bases short, with 4 bases between. In DNA, the CDR3 is TGCAGCGTTGAAGGTAGTAATGAAAAACTGTTTTTT. It codes for CSVEGSNEKLFF.

This clonotype showed up just a few times. The rearrangement links TRBV5-1 to TRBJ2-3; D perhaps matches TRBD1 (5 bases). Trimming removed 4 bases at V and 2 bases at J, with 14 bases between. The germline V gene has CDR1 SGHRS and CDR2 YFSETQ. The CDR3 length is 15 residues. CDR3 sequence (DNA): TGCGCCAGCAGCCCCCAGGGCTTATACACAGATACGCAGTATTTT. Its translation is CASSPQGLYTDTQYF.

This clonotype was seen ten or more times. The V gene is TRBV9, the J gene TRBJ2-5; tentatively, D is TRBD1 (5 bases). Trimming cost V 0 bases and J 0 bases, with 9 bases left between them. The CDR3 is made up of 15 amino acids. CDR1 and CDR2 from the germline V gene are SGDLS and YYNGEE. CDR3: CASSVAAGNQETQYF. CDR3 bases: TGTGCCAGCAGCGTAGCTGCAGGGAACCAAGAGACCCAGTACTTC.

This clonotype was seen a handful of times. The chain has TRBV6-6 and TRBJ1-2, with unresolved D. Deletions cut 2 bases from V and 12 bases from J, with 16 bases between. The CDR3 has 13 residues. Per the germline V gene, CDR1 is MNHNY and CDR2 is SVGAGI (reference sequence). The CDR3 here is CASSYPGSPIDTF. The CDR3 DNA reads TGTGCCAGCAGTTACCCGGGCAGCCCTATAGACACCTTC.

This chain uses TRBV5-1 with TRBJ2-3; weak D call: TRBD2 (6 bases). Trimming stripped 9 bases from V and 1 base from J, with 12 bases between. The CDR3 loop spans 13 amino acids. CDR1 is SGHRS and CDR2 is YFSETQ in the germline V gene. The CDR3 protein is CATRLGGTDTQYF. As DNA, the CDR3 is TGCGCCACCCGACTAGGTGGCACAGATACGCAGTATTTT. Together with reference TRBV5-1 and TRBJ2-3, the CDR3 gives the full variable domain: KAGVTQTPRYLIKTRGQQVTLSCSPISGHRSVSWYQQTPGQGLQFLFEYFSETQRNKGNFPGRFSGRQFSNSRSEMNVSTLELGDSALYLCATRLGGTDTQYFGPGTRLTVL.

This clonotype was picked up a small number of times. The junction shows a germline mismatch at one end, possibly a read error. The CDR3 region has the DNA TGCGGCGTTGTGAAGGCGGGGGGTGCGGCTACGCAGTATTTT. It specifies CGVVKAGGAATQYF. V is TRBV29-1 and J is TRBJ2-3; 8 bases match TRBD2. CDR1 and CDR2 from the germline V gene are SQVTM and ANQGSEA. The CDR3 consists of 14 residues.

The table lists this clonotype with a few counts. This sequence joins TRBV3-1 and TRBJ2-7; perhaps TRBD1 as D (5 bases). This CDR3 region has 13 residues. Germline lookup yields CDR1 LGHDT and CDR2 YNNKEL (reference sequence). Trimming stripped 8 bases from V and 6 bases from J, with 17 bases between. For the CDR3, the DNA is TGTGCCAGCTCTGGGTGGGGCGCGTCCGAGCAGTACTTC. It translates to CASSGWGASEQYF.

The V and J genes are TRBV6-6 and TRBJ2-2; D possibly corresponds to TRBD2 (6 bases). Germline values: CDR1 MNHNY, CDR2 SVGAGI (reference sequence). Trimming removed 4 bases at V and 9 bases at J, with 9 bases between. CDR3 length: 12 amino acids. The DNA for the CDR3 is TGTGCCAGCAGTTCGGGGGAAAGGGAGCTGTTTTTT. As protein: CASSSGERELFF.

The chain links TRBV4-3 to TRBJ2-5, with D perhaps given as TRBD1 or TRBD2 (5 bases each). The V and J ends lost 3 bases and 4 bases respectively, with 15 bases between them. CDR3 size: 15 residues. Germline V lookup: CDR1 LGHNA, CDR2 YSLEER. The DNA of the CDR3 is TGCGCCAGCAGCCAGACCGGGGCTCCGCCAGAGACCCAGTACTTC. It yields the protein CASSQTGAPPETQYF.

This clonotype occurred a few times. The rearrangement uses TRBV12-3 or TRBV12-4 and TRBJ2-5; 8 nucleotides match TRBD2. V was pared by 2 bases and J by 3 bases, with 8 bases of the junction left unmatched. The CDR3 is 16 residues long. This CDR3 reads CASSLQRGNPKETQYF. Written as DNA, the CDR3 is TGTGCCAGCAGTTTACAGCGGGGGAACCCAAAAGAGACCCAGTACTTC.

V and J are TRBV6-2 or TRBV6-3 and TRBJ1-1; 9 bases map to TRBD1. Germline loops: CDR1 MNHEY, CDR2 SVGEGT. The trim removed 9 bases at V and 1 base at J, leaving 15 bases unmatched. The CDR3 is 17 residues long. The CDR3: CASSRPTTGGANTEAFF. The CDR3 DNA follows: TGTGCCAGTAGTAGGCCGACGACAGGGGGGGCGAACACTGAAGCTTTCTTT.

In this sample, this clonotype turned up a few times. One junction end does not reproduce the germline sequence, and a read error may be involved. This chain joins TRBV6-2 or TRBV6-3 and TRBJ1-2; no reliable D call. The CDR3 runs 14 residues. Germline V gene lookup returns CDR1 MNHEY and CDR2 SVGEGT. In DNA form, the CDR3 reads TGTGTCAGCAGCCCACCGATGGGAAACTATGGCTACACCTTC. Translation gives CVSSPPMGNYGYTF.

The V call is TRBV3-1, the J call TRBJ2-7; 9 nucleotides agree with TRBD1. J gave up 3 bases and V 6 bases, and 6 bases lay outside the gene matches. CDR3 length equals 14 residues. Germline V gene lookup returns CDR1 LGHDT and CDR2 YNNKEL (reference sequence). The CDR3 loop is CASSSRDRDYEQYF. CDR3 DNA: TGTGCCAGCAGTTCTCGGGACAGGGACTACGAGCAGTACTTC.

This clonotype appeared a few times. The chain recombines TRBV6-5 with TRBJ1-1; D gene unclear. The CDR3 is 11 residues long. The germline V gene encodes CDR1 MNHEY and CDR2 SVGAGI. V lost 6 bases to trimming and J lost 7 bases, with 9 bases between them. CDR3 DNA sequence: TGTGCCAGCAGCGGACCATTTGAAGCTTTCTTT. This sequence encodes CASSGPFEAFF.

V and J are TRBV12-3 or TRBV12-4 and TRBJ1-1, with D possibly matching TRBD1 (6 bases). The CDR3 consists of 14 residues. V gave up 1 base and J gave up 4 bases, with 10 bases separating them. In nucleotides, the CDR3 is TGTGCCAGCAGTTTAGGGGGGGCTAGCACTGAAGCTTTCTTT. Translating it yields CASSLGGASTEAFF.

This clonotype was detected many times. The rearrangement joins TRBV29-1 to TRBJ2-4; D gene unclear. Germline V CDR1 and CDR2: SQVTM, ANQGSEA. Between the trimmed V and J ends, which lost 7 bases and 0 bases, there was a span of 13 bases. The CDR3 spans 14 residues. The CDR3 sequence: CSAVDAIAKNIQYF. DNA for the CDR3: TGCAGCGCAGTGGACGCCATAGCCAAAAACATTCAGTACTTC.

This clonotype was recorded at least ten times. The chain links TRBV7-3 to TRBJ2-5, with 9 bases fitting TRBD2. Germline CDR1 and CDR2: SGHTA and FQGTGA. J gave up 6 bases and V 2 bases, and 4 bases lay outside the gene matches. This CDR3 region has 14 residues. The CDR3 nucleotides read TGTGCCAGCAGCTTAGCGGGGGGGCTGCAGACCCAGTACTTC. The encoded protein is CASSLAGGLQTQYF. The full variable domain, completed using reference TRBV7-3 and TRBJ2-5, is GAGVSQTPSNKVTEKGKYVELRCDPISGHTALYWYRQSLGQGPEFLIYFQGTGAADDSGLPNDRFFAVRPEGSVSTLKIQRTERGDSAVYLCASSLAGGLQTQYFGPGTRLLVL.

The chain employs TRBV3-1 and TRBJ1-2; 10 bases are shared with TRBD1. V was clipped by 3 bases and J by 6 bases; unmatched bases: 4. The length of the CDR3 is 14 residues. The germline CDR1 and CDR2 sequences are LGHDT and YNNKEL (reference sequence). CDR3 protein: CASSQGQGLNGYTF. The CDR3, as DNA: TGTGCCAGCAGCCAGGGACAGGGGCTTAATGGCTACACCTTC.